This T cell receptor beta chain derives from a study of T cells in pancreatic ductal adenocarcinoma. The method was immunoSEQ multiplex PCR; TCRdb's version includes in-frame clones alone and lacks a portion of them. This sample has tens of thousands of clones, with around 90% found just once. Trimming took 0 bases from V and 1 from J; bases not matched to a gene: 10. Looked up from germline, CDR1 is KGHSH and CDR2 is LQKENI. This CDR3 contains 18 residues. Selected pancreatic ductal adenocarcinoma patients had undergone surgery without neoadjuvant therapy. The receptor comes from a human donor with pancreatic ductal adenocarcinoma. The sample consisted of PBMCs. V gene TRBV18 combines with J gene TRBJ1-1; TRBD1 matches at 8 bases. This CDR3 is CASSPPVRWTGWNTEAFF. CDR3 DNA sequence: TGTGCCAGCTCACCACCAGTTCGTTGGACAGGGTGGAACACTGAAGCTTTCTTT.